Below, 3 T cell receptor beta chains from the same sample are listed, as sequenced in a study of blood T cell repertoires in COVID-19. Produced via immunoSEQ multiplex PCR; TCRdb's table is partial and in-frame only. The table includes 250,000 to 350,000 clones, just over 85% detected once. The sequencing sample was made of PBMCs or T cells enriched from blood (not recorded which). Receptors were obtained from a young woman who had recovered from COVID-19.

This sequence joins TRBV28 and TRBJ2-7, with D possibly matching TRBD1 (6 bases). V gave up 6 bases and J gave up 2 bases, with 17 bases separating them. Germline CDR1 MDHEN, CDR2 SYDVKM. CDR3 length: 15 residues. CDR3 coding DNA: TGTGCCAGCAGCTATGACAGGAGCTATGCCTACGAGCAGTACTTC. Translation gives CASSYDRSYAYEQYF.

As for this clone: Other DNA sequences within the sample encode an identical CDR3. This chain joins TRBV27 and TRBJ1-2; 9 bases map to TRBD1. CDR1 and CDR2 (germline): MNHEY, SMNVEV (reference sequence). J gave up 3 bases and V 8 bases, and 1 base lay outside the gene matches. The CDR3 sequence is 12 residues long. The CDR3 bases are TGTGCCAGCCGGACAGGGGACTATGGCTACACCTTC. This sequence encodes CASRTGDYGYTF.

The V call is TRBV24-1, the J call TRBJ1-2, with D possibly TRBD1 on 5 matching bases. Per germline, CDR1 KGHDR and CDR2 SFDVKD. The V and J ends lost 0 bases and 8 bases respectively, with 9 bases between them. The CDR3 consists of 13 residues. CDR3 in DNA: TGTGCCACCAGTGATTTGGGGGGAGGCGGCTACACCTTC. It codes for CATSDLGGGGYTF.